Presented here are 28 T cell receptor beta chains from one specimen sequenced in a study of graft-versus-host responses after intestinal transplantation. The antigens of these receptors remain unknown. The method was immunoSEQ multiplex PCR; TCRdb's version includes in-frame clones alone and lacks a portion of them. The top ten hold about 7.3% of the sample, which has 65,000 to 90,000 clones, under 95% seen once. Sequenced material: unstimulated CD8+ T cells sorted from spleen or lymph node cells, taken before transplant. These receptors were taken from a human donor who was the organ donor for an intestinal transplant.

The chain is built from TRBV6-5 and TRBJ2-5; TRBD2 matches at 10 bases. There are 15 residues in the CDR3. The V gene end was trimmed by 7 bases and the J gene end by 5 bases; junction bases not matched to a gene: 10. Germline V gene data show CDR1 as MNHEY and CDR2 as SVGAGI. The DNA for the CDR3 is TGTGCCAGCACCCGGACTAGCGGTGCCTTCGAGACCCAGTACTTC. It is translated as CASTRTSGAFETQYF.

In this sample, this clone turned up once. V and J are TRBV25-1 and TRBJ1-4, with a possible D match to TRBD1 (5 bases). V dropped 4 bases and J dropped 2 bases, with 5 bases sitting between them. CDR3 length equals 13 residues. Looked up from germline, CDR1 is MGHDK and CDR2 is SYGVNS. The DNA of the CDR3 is TGTGCCAGCAGTGGACAGACTAATGAAAAACTGTTTTTT. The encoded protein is CASSGQTNEKLFF.

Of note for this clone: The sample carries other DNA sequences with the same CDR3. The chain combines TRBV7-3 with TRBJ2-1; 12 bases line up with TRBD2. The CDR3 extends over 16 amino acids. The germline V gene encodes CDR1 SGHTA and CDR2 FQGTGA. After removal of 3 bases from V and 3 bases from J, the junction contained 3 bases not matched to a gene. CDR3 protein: CASSLGLAGSYNEQFF. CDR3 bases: TGTGCCAGCAGCTTGGGACTAGCGGGCAGCTACAATGAGCAGTTCTTC.

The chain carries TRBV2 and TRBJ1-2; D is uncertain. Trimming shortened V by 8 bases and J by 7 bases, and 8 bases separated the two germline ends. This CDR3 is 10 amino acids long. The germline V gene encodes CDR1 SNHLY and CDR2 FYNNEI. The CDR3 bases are TGTGCCAGCCTTTTTCTTGGCTACACCTTC. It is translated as CASLFLGYTF.

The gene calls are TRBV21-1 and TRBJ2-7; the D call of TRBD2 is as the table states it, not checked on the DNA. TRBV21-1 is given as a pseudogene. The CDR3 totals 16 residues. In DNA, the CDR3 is TGTGCCAGCAGCATCTCACGGGAAATAAGCTCCTACGAGCAGTACTTC. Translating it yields CASSISREISSYEQYF.

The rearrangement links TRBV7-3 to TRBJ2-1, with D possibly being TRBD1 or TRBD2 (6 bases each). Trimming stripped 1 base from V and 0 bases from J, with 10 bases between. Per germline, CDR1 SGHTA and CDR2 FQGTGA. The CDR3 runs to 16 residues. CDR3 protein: CASSLIGGYSYNEQFF. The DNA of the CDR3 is TGTGCCAGCAGCTTAATAGGGGGGTACTCCTACAATGAGCAGTTCTTC.

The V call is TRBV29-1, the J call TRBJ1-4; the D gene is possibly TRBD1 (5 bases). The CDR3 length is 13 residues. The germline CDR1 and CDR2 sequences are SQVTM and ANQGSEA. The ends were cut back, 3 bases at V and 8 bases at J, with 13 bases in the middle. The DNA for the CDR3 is TGCAGCGTTGACGGCGGGACCGAGGAAAAACTGTTTTTT. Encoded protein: CSVDGGTEEKLFF.

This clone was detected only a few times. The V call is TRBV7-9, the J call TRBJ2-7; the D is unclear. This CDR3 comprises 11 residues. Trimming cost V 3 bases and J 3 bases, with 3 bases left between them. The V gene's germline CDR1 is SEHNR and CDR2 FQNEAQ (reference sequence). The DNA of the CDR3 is TGTGCCAGCAGCTTCGACTACGAGCAGTACTTC. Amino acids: CASSFDYEQYF.

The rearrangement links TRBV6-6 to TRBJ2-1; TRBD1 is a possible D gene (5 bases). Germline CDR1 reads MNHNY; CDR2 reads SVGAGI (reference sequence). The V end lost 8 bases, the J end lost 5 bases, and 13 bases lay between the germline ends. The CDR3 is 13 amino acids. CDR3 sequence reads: CASSLKGHNEQFF. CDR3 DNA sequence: TGTGCCAGCTCCCTGAAGGGGCACAATGAGCAGTTCTTC.

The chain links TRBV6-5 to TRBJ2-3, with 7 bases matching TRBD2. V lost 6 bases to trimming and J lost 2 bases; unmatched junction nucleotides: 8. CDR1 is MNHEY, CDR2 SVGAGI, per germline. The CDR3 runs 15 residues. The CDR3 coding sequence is TGTGCCAGCAGGCGCACTAGCGTTCCCACAGATACGCAGTATTTT. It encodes CASRRTSVPTDTQYF.

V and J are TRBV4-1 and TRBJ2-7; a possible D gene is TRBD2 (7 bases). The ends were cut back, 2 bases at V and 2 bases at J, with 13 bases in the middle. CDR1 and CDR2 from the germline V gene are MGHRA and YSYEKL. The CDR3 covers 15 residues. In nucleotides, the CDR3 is TGCGCCAGCAGCCAATTCACGGGGGGCCCCTACGAGCAGTACTTC. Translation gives CASSQFTGGPYEQYF.

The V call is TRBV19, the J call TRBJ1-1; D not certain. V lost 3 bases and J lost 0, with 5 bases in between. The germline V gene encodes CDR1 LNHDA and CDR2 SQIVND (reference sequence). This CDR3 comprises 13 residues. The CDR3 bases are TGTGCCAGTAGTATCAACATGAACACTGAAGCTTTCTTT. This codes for CASSINMNTEAFF.

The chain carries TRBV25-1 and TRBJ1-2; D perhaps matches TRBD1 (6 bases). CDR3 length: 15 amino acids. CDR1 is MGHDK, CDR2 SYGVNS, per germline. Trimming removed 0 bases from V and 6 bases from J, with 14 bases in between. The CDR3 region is CASSEYEQGANGYTF. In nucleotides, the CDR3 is TGTGCCAGCAGTGAATATGAACAGGGCGCGAATGGCTACACCTTC.

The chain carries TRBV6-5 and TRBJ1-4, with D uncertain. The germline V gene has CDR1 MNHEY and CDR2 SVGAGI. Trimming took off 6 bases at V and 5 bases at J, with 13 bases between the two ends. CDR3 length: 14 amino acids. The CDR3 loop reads CASRPWTGNEKLFF. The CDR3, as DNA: TGTGCCAGCAGACCCTGGACGGGGAATGAAAAACTGTTTTTT.

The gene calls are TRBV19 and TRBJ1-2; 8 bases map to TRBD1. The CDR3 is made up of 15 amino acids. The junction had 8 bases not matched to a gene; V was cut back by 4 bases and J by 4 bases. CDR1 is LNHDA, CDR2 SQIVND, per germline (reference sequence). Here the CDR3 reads CASSTDRGRSYGYTF. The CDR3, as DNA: TGTGCCAGTAGTACCGACAGGGGAAGAAGCTATGGCTACACCTTC.

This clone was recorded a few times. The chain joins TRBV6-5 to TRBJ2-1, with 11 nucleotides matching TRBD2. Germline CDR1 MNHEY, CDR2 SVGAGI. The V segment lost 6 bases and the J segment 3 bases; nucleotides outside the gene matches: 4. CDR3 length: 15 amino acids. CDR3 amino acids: CASSLLAGDYNEQFF. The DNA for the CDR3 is TGTGCCAGCAGCCTACTAGCGGGAGACTACAATGAGCAGTTCTTC.

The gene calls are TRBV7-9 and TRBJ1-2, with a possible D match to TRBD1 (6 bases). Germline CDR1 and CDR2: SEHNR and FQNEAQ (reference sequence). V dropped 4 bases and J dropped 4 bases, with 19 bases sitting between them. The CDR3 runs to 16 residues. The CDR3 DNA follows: TGTGCCAGCAGCTCTAGCACGGGACAATTCGCCTATGGCTACACCTTC. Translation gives CASSSSTGQFAYGYTF. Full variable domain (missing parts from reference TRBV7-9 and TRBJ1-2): DTGVSQNPRHKITKRGQNVTFRCDPISEHNRLYWYRQTLGQGPEFLTYFQNEAQLEKSRLLSDRFSAERPKGSFSTLEIQRTEQGDSAMYLCASSSSTGQFAYGYTFGSGTRLTVV.

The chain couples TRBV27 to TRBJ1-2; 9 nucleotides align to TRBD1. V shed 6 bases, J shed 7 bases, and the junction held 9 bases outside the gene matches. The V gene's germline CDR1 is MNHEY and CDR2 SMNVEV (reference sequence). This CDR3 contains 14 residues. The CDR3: CASRRQGEGRGYTF. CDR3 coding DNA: TGTGCCAGCAGACGACAGGGGGAAGGTCGTGGCTACACCTTC.

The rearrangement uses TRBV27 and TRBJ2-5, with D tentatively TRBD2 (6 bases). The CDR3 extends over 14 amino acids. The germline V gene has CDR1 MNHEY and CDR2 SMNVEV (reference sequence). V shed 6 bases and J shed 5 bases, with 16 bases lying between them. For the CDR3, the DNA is TGTGCCAGCAGAGCGGGTCTCCCAGCGGAGACCCAGTACTTC. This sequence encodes CASRAGLPAETQYF.

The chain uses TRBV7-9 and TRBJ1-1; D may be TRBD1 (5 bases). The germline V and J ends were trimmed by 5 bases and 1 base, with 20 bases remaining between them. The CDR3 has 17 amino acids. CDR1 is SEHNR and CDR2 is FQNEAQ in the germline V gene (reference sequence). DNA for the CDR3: TGTGCCAGCAGCGAACCCGAACAGGCGAACCGGAACACTGAAGCTTTCTTT. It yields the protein CASSEPEQANRNTEAFF.

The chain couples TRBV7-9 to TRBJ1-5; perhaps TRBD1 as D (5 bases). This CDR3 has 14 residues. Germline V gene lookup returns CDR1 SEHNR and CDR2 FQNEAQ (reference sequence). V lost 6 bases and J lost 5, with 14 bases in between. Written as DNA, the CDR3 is TGTGCCAGCAGTTCGTCGGGGGGGGATCAGCCCCAGCATTTT. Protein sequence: CASSSSGGDQPQHF.

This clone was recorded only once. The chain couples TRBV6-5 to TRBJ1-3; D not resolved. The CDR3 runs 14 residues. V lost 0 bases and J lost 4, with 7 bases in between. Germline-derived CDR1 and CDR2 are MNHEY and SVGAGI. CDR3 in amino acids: CASSYSSKGNTIYF. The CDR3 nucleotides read TGTGCCAGCAGTTACTCCAGCAAGGGAAACACCATATATTTT.

The CDR3 region is CATSREGLAGVYEQYF. The CDR3 nucleotides are TGTGCCACCAGCAGGGAGGGACTAGCGGGGGTCTACGAGCAGTACTTC. The chain employs TRBV15 and TRBJ2-7; 14 bases are a match to TRBD2. The CDR3 is 16 residues long. Germline assignment: CDR1 LNHNV and CDR2 YYDKDF (reference sequence). V shed 3 bases and J 3 bases; nucleotides not matched to a gene: 4.

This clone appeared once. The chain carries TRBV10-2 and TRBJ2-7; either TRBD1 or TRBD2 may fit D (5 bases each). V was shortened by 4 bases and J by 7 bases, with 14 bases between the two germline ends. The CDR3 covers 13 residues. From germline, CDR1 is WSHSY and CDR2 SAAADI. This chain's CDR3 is CASSGDLGSEQYF. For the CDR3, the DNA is TGCGCCAGCAGTGGGGACCTGGGTAGTGAGCAGTACTTC.

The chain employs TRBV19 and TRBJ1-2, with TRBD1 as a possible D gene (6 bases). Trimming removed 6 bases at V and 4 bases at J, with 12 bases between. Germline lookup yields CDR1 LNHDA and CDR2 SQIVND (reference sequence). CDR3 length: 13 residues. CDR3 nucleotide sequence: TGTGCCAGTAGCCCGGGGGGCCTCTATGGCTACACCTTC. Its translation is CASSPGGLYGYTF.

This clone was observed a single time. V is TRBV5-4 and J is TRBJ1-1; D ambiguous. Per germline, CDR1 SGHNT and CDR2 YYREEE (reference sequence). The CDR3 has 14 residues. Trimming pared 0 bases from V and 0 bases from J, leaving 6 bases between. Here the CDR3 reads CASSLGQMNTEAFF. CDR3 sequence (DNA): TGTGCCAGCAGCTTGGGACAAATGAACACTGAAGCTTTCTTT.

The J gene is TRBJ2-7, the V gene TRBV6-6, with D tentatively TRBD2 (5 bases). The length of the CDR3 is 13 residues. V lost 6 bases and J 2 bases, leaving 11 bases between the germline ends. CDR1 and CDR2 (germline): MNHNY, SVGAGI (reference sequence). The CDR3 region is CASSPGSAYEQYF. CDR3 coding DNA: TGTGCCAGCAGCCCGGGGTCCGCCTACGAGCAGTACTTC.

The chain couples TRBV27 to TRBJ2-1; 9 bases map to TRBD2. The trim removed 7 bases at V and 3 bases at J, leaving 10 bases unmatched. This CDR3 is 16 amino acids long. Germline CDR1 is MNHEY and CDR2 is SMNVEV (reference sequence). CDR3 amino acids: CASTRIAGDFYNEQFF. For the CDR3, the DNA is TGTGCCAGCACCCGAATAGCGGGAGACTTCTACAATGAGCAGTTCTTC.